The 26 T cell receptor beta chains below come from one sample, sequenced in a study of blood T cell repertoires in COVID-19. The protocol was immunoSEQ multiplex PCR, while the TCRdb copy is restricted to in-frame clones and leaves out a portion. Here the sample spans 50,000 to 55,000 clones, more than 75% being singletons. The sequenced material came from peripheral blood. Receptors originate from a man between 50 and 59 years old with acute or convalescent COVID-19.

J is TRBJ2-5 and V is TRBV5-4; TRBD2 agrees at 7 bases. V dropped 1 base and J dropped 2; count of bases not matched to a gene: 5. The V gene's germline CDR1 is SGHNT and CDR2 YYREEE (reference sequence). This CDR3 has 15 amino acids. CDR3 bases: TGTGCCAGCAGCTTGTGGTCTAGCGGACAAGAGACCCAGTACTTC. Its protein is CASSLWSSGQETQYF. The full variable domain, its missing parts supplied by reference TRBV5-4 and TRBJ2-5, is ETGVTQSPTHLIKTRGQQVTLRCSSQSGHNTVSWYQQALGQGPQFIFQYYREEENGRGNFPPRFSGLQFPNYSSELNVNALELDDSALYLCASSLWSSGQETQYFGPGTRLLVL.

This chain connects TRBV6-6 to TRBJ1-1; the D gene is possibly TRBD1 (5 bases). The length of the CDR3 is 15 residues. From germline, CDR1 is MNHNY and CDR2 SVGAGI (reference sequence). The V end was cut by 0 bases, the J end by 4 bases, with 12 bases between. The CDR3 spells CASSYSGGVGTEAFF. CDR3 sequence (DNA): TGTGCCAGCAGTTACTCAGGAGGGGTGGGCACTGAAGCTTTCTTT.

V usage is TRBV28 and J usage is TRBJ2-7; a weak D match, TRBD1 (5 bases). Between the trimmed V and J ends, which lost 3 bases and 4 bases, there was a span of 7 bases. Germline V CDR1 and CDR2: MDHEN, SYDVKM. CDR3 length equals 12 residues. The CDR3 loop reads CASSFKGYEQYF. CDR3 sequence (DNA): TGTGCCAGCAGTTTCAAGGGGTACGAGCAGTACTTC.

This clone was recorded only once. V gene TRBV6-1 combines with J gene TRBJ2-1, with a weak D call TRBD1 (6 bases). The CDR3 loop spans 14 amino acids. From germline, CDR1 is MNHNS and CDR2 SASEGT. The V gene lost 1 base and the J gene lost 8 bases, with 12 bases spanning the gap. The CDR3 nucleotides read TGTGCCAGCAGTGAAGGTTATAAGGGGGATGAGCAGTTCTTC. This translates into CASSEGYKGDEQFF.

This chain connects TRBV7-3 to TRBJ2-2; 7 bases map to TRBD2. The CDR3 is 15 amino acids. V was clipped by 3 bases and J by 1 base; unmatched bases: 2. The germline V gene has CDR1 SGHTA and CDR2 FQGTGA. CDR3 nucleotide sequence: TGTGCCAGCAGCTTTAGCGGGTTGAACACCGGGGAGCTGTTTTTT. It is translated as CASSFSGLNTGELFF.

The rearrangement links TRBV7-8 to TRBJ2-7, with TRBD2 matching over 8 bases. Germline CDR1 is SGHVS and CDR2 is FQNEAQ. The CDR3 sequence is 18 residues long. Trimming took 2 bases from V and 2 from J; bases not matched to a gene: 14. CDR3 residues: CASSLFSLVAGLTYEQYF. In DNA form, the CDR3 reads TGTGCCAGCAGCTTATTTAGTTTGGTAGCGGGGTTAACCTACGAGCAGTACTTC.

The chain employs TRBV5-1 and TRBJ2-7; a weak D match, TRBD2 (6 bases). The CDR3 runs to 17 residues. Trimming stripped 1 base from V and 0 bases from J, with 17 bases between. The germline V gene encodes CDR1 SGHRS and CDR2 YFSETQ. The CDR3 bases are TGCGCCAGCAGCTTGTTTTTTTCTAGCGCGAGCTCCTACGAGCAGTACTTC. Amino acids: CASSLFFSSASSYEQYF.

The V call is TRBV5-1, the J call TRBJ1-3; TRBD1 agrees at 8 bases. V shed 0 bases, J shed 0 bases, and the junction held 5 bases outside the gene matches. The CDR3 is made up of 17 amino acids. Germline V gives CDR1 SGHRS, CDR2 YFSETQ. CDR3 nucleotide sequence: TGCGCCAGCAGCTTGGGGGACAGGTGGGCCTCTGGAAACACCATATATTTT. Its translation: CASSLGDRWASGNTIYF.

The genes are TRBV28 and TRBJ2-1, with 9 bases lining up with TRBD2. V gave up 5 bases and J gave up 5 bases; unmatched junction bases: 4. Germline lookup yields CDR1 MDHEN and CDR2 SYDVKM. CDR3 size: 14 residues. CDR3 in amino acids: CASSPGTSNNEQFF. The CDR3 nucleotides read TGTGCCAGCAGTCCCGGGACTAGCAACAATGAGCAGTTCTTC.

The chain is built from TRBV4-1 and TRBJ2-7, with 9 bases identical to TRBD2. The CDR3 has 14 amino acids. V was pared by 5 bases and J by 4 bases, with 6 bases of the junction left unmatched. CDR1 MGHRA and CDR2 YSYEKL come from the germline V gene. The DNA for the CDR3 is TGCGCCAGCAGCGCCTCAGCGGGGGGTTACGAGCAGTACTTC. Its protein is CASSASAGGYEQYF.

J is TRBJ1-5 and V is TRBV6-5, with TRBD1 matching over 8 bases. V gave up 6 bases and J gave up 5 bases; unmatched junction bases: 9. The CDR3 is 15 amino acids. Germline V gene sequence: CDR1 MNHEY, CDR2 SVGAGI. CDR3 sequence reads: CASSDPGQVHQPQHF. CDR3 DNA sequence: TGTGCCAGCAGCGACCCGGGACAGGTCCATCAGCCCCAGCATTTT.

The rearrangement links TRBV6-5 to TRBJ2-1; D not certain. Germline V gives CDR1 MNHEY, CDR2 SVGAGI. The V gene lost 6 bases and the J gene lost 9 bases, with 12 bases spanning the gap. This CDR3 region has 12 residues. The CDR3: CASRNPGSEQFF. In nucleotides, the CDR3 is TGTGCCAGCAGGAACCCGGGTAGTGAGCAGTTCTTC.

Of note for this clone: One junction end disagrees with the germline gene, perhaps due to a read error. This same CDR3 is encoded by further DNA sequences in the sample. This chain links TRBV24-1 with TRBJ2-4, with 11 bases that match TRBD1. Germline values: CDR1 KGHDR, CDR2 SFDVKD. The CDR3 spans 15 residues. As DNA, the CDR3 is TGTGCTACCAGTGACCCGGGACAGGGGGGAGACATTCAGTACTTC. Amino acid sequence: CATSDPGQGGDIQYF.

The chain has TRBV5-4 and TRBJ2-6, with D hard to call. The CDR3 runs to 14 residues. CDR1 is SGHNT and CDR2 is YYREEE in the germline V gene (reference sequence). Trimming took off 0 bases at V and 4 bases at J, with 5 bases between the two ends. The CDR3 DNA is TGTGCCAGCAGCTTGGACTTCGGGGCCAACGTCCTGACTTTC. This gives the protein CASSLDFGANVLTF.

The rearrangement links TRBV28 to TRBJ1-5; TRBD1 is a possible D gene (6 bases). Germline V gene data show CDR1 as MDHEN and CDR2 as SYDVKM. V lost 3 bases and J 9 bases, leaving 18 bases between the germline ends. The CDR3 runs 15 residues. CDR3 DNA sequence: TGTGCCAGCAGTTTTCAGGGGTCAGGATCCCGGCCCCAGCATTTT. Translating gives CASSFQGSGSRPQHF.

V is TRBV5-6 and J is TRBJ1-1; 12 nucleotides agree with TRBD1. Germline V gene lookup returns CDR1 SGHDT and CDR2 YYEEEE. The ends lost 3 bases at V and 5 bases at J; junction bases unmatched: 14. The CDR3 is 18 amino acids. Here the CDR3 reads CASSSLPGTGGARTEAFF. In DNA, the CDR3 is TGTGCCAGCAGCTCCCTTCCTGGGACAGGGGGCGCGAGGACTGAAGCTTTCTTT.

This clone has a single count. The chain joins TRBV7-9 to TRBJ2-7; 8 bases agree with TRBD2. The J segment lost 5 bases and the V segment lost 7 bases, leaving 7 bases of the junction unmatched. Germline V gives CDR1 SEHNR, CDR2 FQNEAQ (reference sequence). The length of the CDR3 is 13 residues. CDR3 residues: CASTESGGHEQYF. CDR3 nucleotides: TGTGCCAGCACCGAAAGCGGGGGACACGAGCAGTACTTC.

The rearrangement uses TRBV7-9 and TRBJ1-6; tentative D call: TRBD1 (5 bases). Looked up from germline, CDR1 is SEHNR and CDR2 is FQNEAQ (reference sequence). The CDR3 consists of 12 residues. Trimming removed 4 bases from V and 18 bases from J, with 16 bases in between. The CDR3 here is CASSSFEGTPHF. The CDR3 nucleotides read TGTGCCAGCAGCTCCTTCGAGGGGACTCCCCACTTT.

Written as DNA, the CDR3 is TGTGCCATCAGTGAGTCGACAAGGGGTTCCCAGCATTTT. As protein: CAISESTRGSQHF. The chain is built from TRBV10-3 and TRBJ1-5, with D possibly matching TRBD1 (5 bases). From germline, CDR1 is ENHRY and CDR2 SYGVKD. Trimming took off 0 bases at V and 11 bases at J, with 11 bases between the two ends. The CDR3 is made up of 13 amino acids.

The CDR3 spells CASSTTAVLTEAFF. CDR3 nucleotides: TGTGCCAGCAGTACAACCGCGGTGCTCACTGAAGCTTTCTTT. The rearrangement uses TRBV28 and TRBJ1-1; D is unresolved. V lost 5 bases and J lost 4, with 14 bases in between. There are 14 residues in the CDR3. Germline V gene lookup returns CDR1 MDHEN and CDR2 SYDVKM. The full variable domain, completed using reference TRBV28 and TRBJ1-1, is DVKVTQSSRYLVKRTGEKVFLECVQDMDHENMFWYRQDPGLGLRLIYFSYDVKMKEKGDIPEGYSVSREKKERFSLILESASTNQTSMYLCASSTTAVLTEAFFGQGTRLTVV.

DNA for the CDR3: TGTGCCAGTAGTCCGGGGACAGGGGCGGACACCATATATTTT. It specifies CASSPGTGADTIYF. The rearrangement joins TRBV19 to TRBJ1-3; TRBD1 matches 10 bases. Germline V gives CDR1 LNHDA, CDR2 SQIVND (reference sequence). V shed 5 bases and J 8 bases; nucleotides not matched to a gene: 6. This CDR3 spans 14 amino acids.

The chain employs TRBV15 and TRBJ1-5, with 8 bases that match TRBD1. Germline values: CDR1 LNHNV, CDR2 YYDKDF (reference sequence). The length of the CDR3 is 15 residues. Trimming removed 1 base from V and 7 bases from J; junction bases left unmatched: 6. CDR3 in amino acids: CATSRVGAGGQPQHF. The DNA for the CDR3 is TGTGCCACCAGCAGAGTAGGGGCAGGGGGCCAGCCCCAGCATTTT. Combining the CDR3 with reference TRBV15 and TRBJ1-5 gives the whole variable domain DAMVIQNPRYQVTQFGKPVTLSCSQTLNHNVMYWYQQKSSQAPKLLFHYYDKDFNNEADTPDNFQSRRPNTSFCFLDIRSPGLGDTAMYLCATSRVGAGGQPQHFGDGTRLSIL.

The chain joins TRBV6-5 to TRBJ2-7; D perhaps matches TRBD2 (6 bases). Germline loops: CDR1 MNHEY, CDR2 SVGAGI. The CDR3 sequence is 14 residues long. V was trimmed by 2 bases and J by 0 bases, leaving 8 bases between them. CDR3 DNA sequence: TGTGCCAGCAGTTACGCGGGGCACTCCTACGAGCAGTACTTC. Residues: CASSYAGHSYEQYF.

The chain couples TRBV2 to TRBJ1-1; the D gene is possibly TRBD1 (6 bases). The CDR3 extends over 14 amino acids. V was cut by 4 bases and J by 3 bases, with 12 bases left in between. CDR1 and CDR2 (germline): SNHLY, FYNNEI. CDR3 in DNA: TGTGCCAGCAGTGTCAAGGGGGTGTACACTGAAGCTTTCTTT. The encoded protein is CASSVKGVYTEAFF.

V usage is TRBV15 and J usage is TRBJ1-5; unclear D gene. V lost 4 bases and J 3 bases, leaving 16 bases between the germline ends. Germline CDR1 and CDR2: LNHNV and YYDKDF (reference sequence). The CDR3 is 16 residues long. The CDR3 loop reads CATSKIRQPDNQPQHF. The CDR3 DNA reads TGTGCCACCAGCAAAATCAGGCAGCCAGACAATCAGCCCCAGCATTTT.

The chain couples TRBV19 to TRBJ2-1, with a possible D match to TRBD2 (7 bases). CDR1 is LNHDA and CDR2 is SQIVND in the germline V gene (reference sequence). V was pared by 3 bases and J by 4 bases, with 19 bases between. The CDR3 is 17 residues long. The CDR3 protein is CASSIYGGRGGYNEQFF. As DNA, the CDR3 is TGTGCCAGTAGTATTTATGGGGGCAGGGGAGGGTACAATGAGCAGTTCTTC.